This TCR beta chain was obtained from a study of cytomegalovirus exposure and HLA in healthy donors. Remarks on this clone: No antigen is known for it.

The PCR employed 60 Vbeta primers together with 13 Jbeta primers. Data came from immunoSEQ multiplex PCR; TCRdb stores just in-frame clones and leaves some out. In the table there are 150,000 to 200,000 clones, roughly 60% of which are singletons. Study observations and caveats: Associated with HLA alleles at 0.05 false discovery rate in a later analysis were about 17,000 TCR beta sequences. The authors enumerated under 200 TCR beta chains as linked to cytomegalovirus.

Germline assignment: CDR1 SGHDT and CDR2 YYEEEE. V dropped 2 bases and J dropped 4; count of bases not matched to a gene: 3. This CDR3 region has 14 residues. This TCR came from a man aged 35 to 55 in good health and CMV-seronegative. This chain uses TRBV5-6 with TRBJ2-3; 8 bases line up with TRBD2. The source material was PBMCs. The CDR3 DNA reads TGTGCCAGCAGCTTAAGCGGGGGCCCAGATACGCAGTATTTT. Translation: CASSLSGGPDTQYF.